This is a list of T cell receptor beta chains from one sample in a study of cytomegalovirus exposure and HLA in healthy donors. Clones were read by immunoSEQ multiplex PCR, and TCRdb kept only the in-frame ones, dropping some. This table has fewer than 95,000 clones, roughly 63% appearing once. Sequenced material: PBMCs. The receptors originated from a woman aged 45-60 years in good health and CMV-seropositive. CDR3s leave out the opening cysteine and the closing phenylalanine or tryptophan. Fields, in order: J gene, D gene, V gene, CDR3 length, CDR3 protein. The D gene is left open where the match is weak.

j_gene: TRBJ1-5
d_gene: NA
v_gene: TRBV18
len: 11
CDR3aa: ASSPGGGQPQH

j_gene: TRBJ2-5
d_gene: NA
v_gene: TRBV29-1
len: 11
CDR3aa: SENGGGWETQY

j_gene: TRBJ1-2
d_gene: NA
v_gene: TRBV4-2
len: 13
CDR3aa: ASSPRQSKGMGYT

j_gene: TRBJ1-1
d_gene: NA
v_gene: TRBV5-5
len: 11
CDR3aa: ASSLEGETEAF

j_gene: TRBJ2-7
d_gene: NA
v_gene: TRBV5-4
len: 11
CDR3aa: ASSLERAYEQY

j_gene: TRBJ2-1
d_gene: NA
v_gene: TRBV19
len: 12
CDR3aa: ASSSGSIANEQF

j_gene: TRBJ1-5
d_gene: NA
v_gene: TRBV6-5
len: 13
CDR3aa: ASREIPASGQPQH

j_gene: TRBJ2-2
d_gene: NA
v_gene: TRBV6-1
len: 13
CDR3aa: ASSEPPDKSRELF

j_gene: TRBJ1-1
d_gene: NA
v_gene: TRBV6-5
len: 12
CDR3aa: ASSDEVMNTEAF

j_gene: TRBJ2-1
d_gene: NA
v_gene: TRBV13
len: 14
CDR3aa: ASSLLPGTVYNEQF

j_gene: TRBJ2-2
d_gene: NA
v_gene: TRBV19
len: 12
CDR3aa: ASNPRGNTGELF

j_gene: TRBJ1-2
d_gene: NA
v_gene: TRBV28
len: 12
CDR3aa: ASLPGGSGYGYT

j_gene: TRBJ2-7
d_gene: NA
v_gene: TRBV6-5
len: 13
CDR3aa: ASSYSSSDSYEQY

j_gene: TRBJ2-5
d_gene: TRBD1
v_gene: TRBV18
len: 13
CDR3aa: ASSPVNTRGETQY

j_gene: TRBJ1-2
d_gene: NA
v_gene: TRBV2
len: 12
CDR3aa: ASSRTRENYGYT

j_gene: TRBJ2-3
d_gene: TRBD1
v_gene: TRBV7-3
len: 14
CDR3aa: ASSLTGTGGLDTQY

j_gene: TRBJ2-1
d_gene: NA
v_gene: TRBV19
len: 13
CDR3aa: ASRHESSSYNEQF

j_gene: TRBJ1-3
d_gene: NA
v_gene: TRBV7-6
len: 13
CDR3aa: ASSKSLGGGNTIY

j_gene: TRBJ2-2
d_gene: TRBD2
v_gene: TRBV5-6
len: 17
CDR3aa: ASSLDRLAGGPNTGELF

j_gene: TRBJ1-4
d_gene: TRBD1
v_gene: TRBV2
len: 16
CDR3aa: ASNPWGTGGVMGEKLF

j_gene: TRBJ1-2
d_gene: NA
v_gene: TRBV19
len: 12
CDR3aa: ASSIAEANYGYT

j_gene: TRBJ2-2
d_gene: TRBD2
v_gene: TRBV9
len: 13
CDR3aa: ASSVAGGDTGELF

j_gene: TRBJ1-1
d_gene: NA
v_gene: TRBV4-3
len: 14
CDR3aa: ASSQDKTGGNTEAF

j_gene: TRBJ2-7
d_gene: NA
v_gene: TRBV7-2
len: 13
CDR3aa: ASSKSFDRAYEQY

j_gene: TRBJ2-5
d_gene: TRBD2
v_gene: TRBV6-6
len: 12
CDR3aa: ASSPDGGTETQY

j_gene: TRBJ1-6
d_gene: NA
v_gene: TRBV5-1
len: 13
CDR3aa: ASSLVQVENSPLH

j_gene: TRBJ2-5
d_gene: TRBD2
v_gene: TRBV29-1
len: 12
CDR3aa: SVSTSGGLETQY

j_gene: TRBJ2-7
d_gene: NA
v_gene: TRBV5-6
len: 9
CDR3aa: ASSFLYEQY

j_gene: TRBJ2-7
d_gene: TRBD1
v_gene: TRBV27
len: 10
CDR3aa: ASSLIGQVQY

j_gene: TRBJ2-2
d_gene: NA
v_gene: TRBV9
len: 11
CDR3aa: ASNRDTTGELF

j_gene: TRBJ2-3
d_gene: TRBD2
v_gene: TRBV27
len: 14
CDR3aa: ASSSFLAGGTDTQY

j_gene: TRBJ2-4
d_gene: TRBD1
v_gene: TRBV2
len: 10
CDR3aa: ASTPQGYIQY

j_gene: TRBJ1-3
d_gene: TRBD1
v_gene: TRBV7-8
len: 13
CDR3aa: ASSLADRGGNTIY

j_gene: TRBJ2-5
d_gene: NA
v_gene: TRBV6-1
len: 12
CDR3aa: ASSATSSRETQY

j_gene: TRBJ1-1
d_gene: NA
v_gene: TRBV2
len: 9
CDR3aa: ASTLNTEAF

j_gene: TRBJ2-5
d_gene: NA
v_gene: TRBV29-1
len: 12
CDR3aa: SVVRRGRGETQY

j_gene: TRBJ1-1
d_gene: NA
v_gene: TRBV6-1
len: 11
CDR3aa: ASSRTVNTEAF

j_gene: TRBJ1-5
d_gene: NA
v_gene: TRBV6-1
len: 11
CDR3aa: ASSEWQDRSQH

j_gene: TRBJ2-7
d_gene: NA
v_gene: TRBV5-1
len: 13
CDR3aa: ASSAGFGGGYEQY

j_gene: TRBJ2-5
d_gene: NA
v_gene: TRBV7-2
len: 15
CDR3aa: ASSPGRGSPLQETQY

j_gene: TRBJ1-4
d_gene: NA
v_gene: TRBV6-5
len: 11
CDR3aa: ASSRGANEKLF

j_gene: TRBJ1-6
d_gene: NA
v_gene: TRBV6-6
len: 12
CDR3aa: ASTPTGLISPLH

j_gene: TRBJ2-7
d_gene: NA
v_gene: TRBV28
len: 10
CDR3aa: ASSLLVYEQY

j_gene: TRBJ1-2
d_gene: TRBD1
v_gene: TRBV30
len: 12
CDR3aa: AWSRTGGNYGYT

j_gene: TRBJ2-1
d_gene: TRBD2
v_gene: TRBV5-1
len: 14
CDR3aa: ASSLSSGVDYNEQF

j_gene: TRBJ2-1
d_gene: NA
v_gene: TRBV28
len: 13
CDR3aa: ASSTGGNSYNEQF

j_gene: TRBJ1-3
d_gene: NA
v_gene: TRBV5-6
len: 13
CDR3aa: ASSWWGSSGNTIY

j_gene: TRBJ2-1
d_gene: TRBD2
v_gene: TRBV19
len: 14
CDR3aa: ASSIASGGAENEQF

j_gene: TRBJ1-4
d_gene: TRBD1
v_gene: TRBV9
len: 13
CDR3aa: ASSVSGTGGEKLF

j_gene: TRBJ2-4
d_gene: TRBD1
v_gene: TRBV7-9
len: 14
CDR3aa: ASSLGQGLAKNIQY

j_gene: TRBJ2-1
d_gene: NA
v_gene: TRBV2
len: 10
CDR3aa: ASSEQSNEQF

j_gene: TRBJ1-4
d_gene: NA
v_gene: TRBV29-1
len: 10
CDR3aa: SAAGHSEKLF

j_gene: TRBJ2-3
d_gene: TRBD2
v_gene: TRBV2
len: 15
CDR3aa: ASSALLAGASTDTQY

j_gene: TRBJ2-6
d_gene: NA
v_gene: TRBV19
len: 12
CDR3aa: ASSTRSGANVLT

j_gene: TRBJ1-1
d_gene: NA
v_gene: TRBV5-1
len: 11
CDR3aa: ASSFDSSTEAF

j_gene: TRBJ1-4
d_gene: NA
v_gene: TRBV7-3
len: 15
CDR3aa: ASSLKWAVATNEKLF

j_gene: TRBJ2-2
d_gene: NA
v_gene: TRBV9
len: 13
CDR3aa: ASSPTGRNTGELF